This T cell receptor (beta chain) was observed in a study of graft-versus-host responses after intestinal transplantation. Generated by immunoSEQ multiplex PCR, the TCRdb table keeps only in-frame clones and is missing some. This sample yields approximately 82,000 clones, of which around 92% are seen a single time; less than 0.1% belongs to the top ten. On this clone itself: Its antigen is not known.

Germline V lookup: CDR1 SGHVS, CDR2 FNYEAQ. V lost 5 bases and J 8 bases, leaving 13 bases between the germline ends. The CDR3 has 13 amino acids. The chain uses TRBV7-6 and TRBJ2-1; unclear D gene. The TCR was taken from a human donor who received an intestinal transplant. The material was unstimulated CD4+ T cells sorted from spleen or lymph node cells, obtained before intestinal transplant. In DNA, the CDR3 is TGTGCCAGCAGCCCCTACTCACCGTATGAGCAGTTCTTC. Encoded protein: CASSPYSPYEQFF.